This T cell receptor (beta chain) was captured by sequencing in a study of tumor-infiltrating lymphocytes in primary liver carcinoma. Background on the study: Enrolled patients were male and female, aged 30 to 69 years. Study results and caveats: For tumor-adjacent and tumor-blood pairs, overlap was less than that seen for tumor region pairs. The proportion of top clones found throughout all five tumor regions was only about 7-25%.

Unsorted bulk tissue of roughly 18-32 mg yielded co-extracted RNA and DNA. Each tumor had five separate regions sampled. The germline gives CDR1 MNHNS, CDR2 SASEGT. The CDR3 runs 13 residues. To note about this clonotype: Its specificity is unknown. The junction departs from germline at one end; a sequencing error may be responsible.

Total RNA amounting to 500 ng was the source from which TCR beta cDNA was made with a constant-region primer. Amplification in three nested multiplex PCR rounds with slightly modified ARM-PCR gave rise to TCR beta libraries. Rounds one and two of PCR, each of roughly 10 cycles, were primed with TRBV1-TRBV30 forward primers and a C-beta reverse primer. One entry per CDR3 protein results from TCRdb running MiXCR on the multiplex PCR reads. The repertoire holds around 190,000 distinct CDR3 sequences, 85% seen once, with roughly 18% in the top ten. This clonotype originated in a man aged 35-49 years with primary liver carcinoma and hepatitis B virus infection. The source material was tumor tissue from primary liver carcinoma. The chain employs TRBV6-1 and TRBJ2-1; maybe TRBD1 (6 bases). The CDR3 DNA sequence: TGTCCCAGCAGTGAAGGGACATGCGATGAGCAGTTCTTC. It is translated as CPSSEGTCDEQFF.